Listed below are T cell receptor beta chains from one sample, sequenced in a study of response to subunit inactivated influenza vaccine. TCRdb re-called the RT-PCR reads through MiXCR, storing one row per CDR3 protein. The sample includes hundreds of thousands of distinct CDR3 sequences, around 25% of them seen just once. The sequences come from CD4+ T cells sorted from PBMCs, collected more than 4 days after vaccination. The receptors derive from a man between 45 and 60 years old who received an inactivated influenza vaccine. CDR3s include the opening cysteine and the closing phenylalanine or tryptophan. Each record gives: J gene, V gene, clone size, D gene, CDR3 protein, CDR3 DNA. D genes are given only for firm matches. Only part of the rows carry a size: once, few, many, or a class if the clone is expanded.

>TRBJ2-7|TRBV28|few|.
CASSFWYEQYF
TGTGCCAGCAGTTTTTGGTACGAGCAGTACTTC
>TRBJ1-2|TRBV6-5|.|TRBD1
CASSSGTGLVNYGYTF
TGTGCCAGCAGTTCAGGGACAGGGTTGGTTAACTATGGCTACACCTTC
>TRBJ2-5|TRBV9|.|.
CASSFRDTPQETQYF
TGTGCCAGCAGCTTCCGGGACACCCCGCAAGAGACCCAGTACTTC
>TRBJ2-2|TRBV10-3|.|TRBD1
CATRQGGNTGELFF
TGTGCCACACGACAGGGCGGGAACACCGGGGAGCTGTTTTTT
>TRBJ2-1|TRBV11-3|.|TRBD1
CASSDGDRAYNEQFF
TGTGCCAGCAGCGACGGGGACAGGGCCTACAATGAGCAGTTCTTC
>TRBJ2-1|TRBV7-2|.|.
CASSLRDQQFF
TGTGCCAGCAGCCTTCGGGACCAGCAGTTCTTC
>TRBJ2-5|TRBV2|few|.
CASRRASETQYF
TGTGCCAGCAGGAGAGCCTCGGAGACCCAGTACTTC
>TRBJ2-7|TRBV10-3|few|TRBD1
CAISRTGGFYEQYF
TGTGCCATCAGTAGGACAGGGGGATTCTACGAGCAGTACTTC
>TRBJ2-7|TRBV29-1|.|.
CSVARRANYEQYF
TGCAGCGTTGCGAGGCGGGCAAACTACGAGCAGTACTTC
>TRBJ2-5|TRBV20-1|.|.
CSARAPSGETQYF
TGCAGTGCTAGAGCCCCCTCGGGTGAGACCCAGTACTTC
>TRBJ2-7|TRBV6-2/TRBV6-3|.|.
CASSYRGTNSRGEQYF
TGTGCCAGCAGTTATCGCGGGACGAATAGCCGGGGCGAGCAGTACTTC
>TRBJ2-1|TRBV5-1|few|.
CASSLERSWYNEQFF
TGCGCCAGCAGCTTGGAAAGGTCTTGGTACAATGAGCAGTTCTTC
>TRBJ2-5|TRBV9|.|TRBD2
CASSSRVAGPQETQYF
TGTGCCAGCAGCTCCCGGGTAGCGGGGCCCCAAGAGACCCAGTACTTC
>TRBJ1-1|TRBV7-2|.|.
CASSLAASEAFF
TGTGCCAGCAGCTTAGCGGCGAGCGAAGCTTTCTTT